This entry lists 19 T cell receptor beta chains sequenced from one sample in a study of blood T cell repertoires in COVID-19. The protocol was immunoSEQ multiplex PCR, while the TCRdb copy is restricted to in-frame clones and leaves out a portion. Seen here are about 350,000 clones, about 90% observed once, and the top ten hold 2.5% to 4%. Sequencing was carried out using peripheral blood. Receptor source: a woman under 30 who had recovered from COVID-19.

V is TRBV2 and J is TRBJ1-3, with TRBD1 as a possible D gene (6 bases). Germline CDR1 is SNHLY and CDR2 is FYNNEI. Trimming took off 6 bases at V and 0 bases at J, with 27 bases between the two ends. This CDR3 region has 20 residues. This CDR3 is CASSFPLQGTLTFSGNTIYF. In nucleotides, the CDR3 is TGTGCCAGCAGCTTCCCTCTACAGGGCACTCTGACCTTCTCTGGAAACACCATATATTTT.

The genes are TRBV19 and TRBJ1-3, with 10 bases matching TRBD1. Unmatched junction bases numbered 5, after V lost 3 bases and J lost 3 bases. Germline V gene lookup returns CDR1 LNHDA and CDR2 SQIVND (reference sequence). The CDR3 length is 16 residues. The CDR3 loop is CASSMETGGGGNTIYF. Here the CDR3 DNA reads TGTGCCAGTAGTATGGAGACAGGGGGCGGTGGAAACACCATATATTTT.

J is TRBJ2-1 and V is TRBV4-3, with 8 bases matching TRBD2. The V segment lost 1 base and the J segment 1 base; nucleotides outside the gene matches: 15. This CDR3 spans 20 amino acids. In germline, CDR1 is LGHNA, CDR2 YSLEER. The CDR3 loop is CASSQVVTSGRGESYNEQFF. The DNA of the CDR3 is TGCGCCAGCAGCCAAGTGGTCACTAGCGGAAGAGGAGAGTCCTACAATGAGCAGTTCTTC.

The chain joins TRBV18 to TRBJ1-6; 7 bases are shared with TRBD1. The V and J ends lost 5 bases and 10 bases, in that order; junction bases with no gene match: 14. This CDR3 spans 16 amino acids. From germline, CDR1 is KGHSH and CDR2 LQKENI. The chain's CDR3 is CASSEETTGNPSPLHF. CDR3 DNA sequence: TGTGCCAGCTCAGAGGAAACGACAGGGAATCCCTCACCCCTCCACTTT.

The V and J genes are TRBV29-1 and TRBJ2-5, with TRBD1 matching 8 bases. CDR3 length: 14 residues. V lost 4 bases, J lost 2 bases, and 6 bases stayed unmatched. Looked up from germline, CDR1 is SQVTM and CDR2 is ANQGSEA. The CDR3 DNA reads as TGCAGCGTTGCCGGACAGGGCTCACAAGAGACCCAGTACTTC. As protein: CSVAGQGSQETQYF.

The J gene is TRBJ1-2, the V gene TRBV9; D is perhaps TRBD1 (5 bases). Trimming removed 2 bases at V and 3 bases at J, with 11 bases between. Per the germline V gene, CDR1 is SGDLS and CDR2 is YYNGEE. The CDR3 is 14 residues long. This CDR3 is CASSVFGRDYGYTF. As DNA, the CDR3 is TGTGCCAGCAGCGTTTTTGGCAGGGACTATGGCTACACCTTC.

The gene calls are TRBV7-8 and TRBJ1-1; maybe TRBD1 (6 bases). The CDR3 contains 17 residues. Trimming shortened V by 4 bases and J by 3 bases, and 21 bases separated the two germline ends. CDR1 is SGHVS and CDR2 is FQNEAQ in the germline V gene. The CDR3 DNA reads TGTGCCAGCAGCTACCACTTTGTTGGGGGCTTGGACACTGAAGCTTTCTTT. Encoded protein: CASSYHFVGGLDTEAFF.

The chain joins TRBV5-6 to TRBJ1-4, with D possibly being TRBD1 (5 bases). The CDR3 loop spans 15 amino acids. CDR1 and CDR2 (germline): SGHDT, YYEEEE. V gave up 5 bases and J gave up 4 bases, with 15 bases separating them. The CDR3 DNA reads TGTGCCAGCAGTACACTAGGGACTTTTAATGAAAAACTGTTTTTT. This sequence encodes CASSTLGTFNEKLFF. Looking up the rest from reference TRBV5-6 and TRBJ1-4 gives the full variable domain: DAGVTQSPTHLIKTRGQQVTLRCSPKSGHDTVSWYQQALGQGPQFIFQYYEEEERQRGNFPDRFSGHQFPNYSSELNVNALLLGDSALYLCASSTLGTFNEKLFFGSGTQLSVL.

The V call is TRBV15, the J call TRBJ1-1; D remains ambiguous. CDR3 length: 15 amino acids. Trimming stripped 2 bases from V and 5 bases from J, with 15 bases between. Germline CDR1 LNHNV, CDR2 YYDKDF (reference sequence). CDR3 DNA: TGTGCCACCAGCAGAAGCGGCGCGTCCGTTACTGAAGCTTTCTTT. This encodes CATSRSGASVTEAFF.

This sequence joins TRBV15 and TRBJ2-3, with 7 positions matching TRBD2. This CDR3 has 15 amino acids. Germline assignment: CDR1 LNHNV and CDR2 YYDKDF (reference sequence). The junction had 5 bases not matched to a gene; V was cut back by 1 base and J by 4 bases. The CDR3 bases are TGTGCCACCAGCAGAGCCCCGGCGGGAGCAGATACGCAGTATTTT. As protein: CATSRAPAGADTQYF.

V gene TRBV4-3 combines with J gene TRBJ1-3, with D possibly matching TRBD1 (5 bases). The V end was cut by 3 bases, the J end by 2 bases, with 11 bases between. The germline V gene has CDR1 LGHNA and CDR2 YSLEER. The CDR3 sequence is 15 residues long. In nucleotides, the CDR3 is TGCGCCAGCAGCCATCTCGGCAGGGCTGGAAACACCATATATTTT. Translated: CASSHLGRAGNTIYF.

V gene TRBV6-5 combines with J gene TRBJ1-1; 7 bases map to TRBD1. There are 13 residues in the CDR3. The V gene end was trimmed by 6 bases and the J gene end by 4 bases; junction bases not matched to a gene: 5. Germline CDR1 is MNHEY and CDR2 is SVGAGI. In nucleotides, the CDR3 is TGTGCCAGCAGAATTCACAGGGGCACTGAAGCTTTCTTT. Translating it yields CASRIHRGTEAFF.

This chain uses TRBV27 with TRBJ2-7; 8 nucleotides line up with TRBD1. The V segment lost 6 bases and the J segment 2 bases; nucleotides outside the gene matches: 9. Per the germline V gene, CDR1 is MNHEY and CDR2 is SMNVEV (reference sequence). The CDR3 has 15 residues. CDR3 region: CASRLGQGSTYEQYV. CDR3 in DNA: TGTGCCAGCAGATTAGGACAGGGCTCGACCTACGAGCAGTACGTC.

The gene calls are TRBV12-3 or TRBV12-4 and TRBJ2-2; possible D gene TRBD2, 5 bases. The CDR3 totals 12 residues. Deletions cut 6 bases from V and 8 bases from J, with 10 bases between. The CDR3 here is CASRDRTGELFF. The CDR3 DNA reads TGTGCCAGCAGGGACCGGACTGGGGAGCTGTTTTTT.

CDR3 sequence: CASSDGQGYGYTF. The DNA of the CDR3 is TGTGCCAGCTCAGACGGACAGGGCTATGGCTACACCTTC. The gene calls are TRBV18 and TRBJ1-2; TRBD1 agrees at 8 bases. The germline V gene has CDR1 KGHSH and CDR2 LQKENI. The CDR3 extends over 13 amino acids. With 5 bases clipped from V and 4 bases from J, the junction kept 3 bases outside the gene matches.

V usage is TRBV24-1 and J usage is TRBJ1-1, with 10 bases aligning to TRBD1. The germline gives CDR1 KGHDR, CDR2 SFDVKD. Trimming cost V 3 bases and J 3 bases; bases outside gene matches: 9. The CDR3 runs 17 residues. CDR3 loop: CATSDDETGGLDTEAFF. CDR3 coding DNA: TGTGCCACCAGTGATGATGAGACAGGGGGCCTGGACACTGAAGCTTTCTTT.

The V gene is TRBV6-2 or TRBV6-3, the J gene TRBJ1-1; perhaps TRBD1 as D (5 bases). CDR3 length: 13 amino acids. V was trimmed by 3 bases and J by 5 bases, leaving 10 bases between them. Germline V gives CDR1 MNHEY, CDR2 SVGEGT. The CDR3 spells CASSYQGWTEAFF. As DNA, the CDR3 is TGTGCCAGCAGTTATCAGGGATGGACTGAAGCTTTCTTT.

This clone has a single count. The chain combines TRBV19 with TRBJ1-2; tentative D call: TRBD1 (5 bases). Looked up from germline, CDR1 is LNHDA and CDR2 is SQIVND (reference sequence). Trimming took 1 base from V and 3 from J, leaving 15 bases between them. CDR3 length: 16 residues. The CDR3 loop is CASSIGARGVDYGYTF. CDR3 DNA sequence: TGTGCCAGTAGTATAGGCGCGCGGGGGGTTGACTATGGCTACACCTTC.

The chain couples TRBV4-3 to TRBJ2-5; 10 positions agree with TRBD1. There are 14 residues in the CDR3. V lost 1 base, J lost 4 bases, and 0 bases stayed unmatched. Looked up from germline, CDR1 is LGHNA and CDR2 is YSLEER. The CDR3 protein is CASSQGTGGETQYF. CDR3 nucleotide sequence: TGCGCCAGCAGCCAAGGGACAGGGGGAGAGACCCAGTACTTC.